This T cell receptor (beta chain) was captured by sequencing in a study of T-cell reconstitution after alpha-beta-depleted transplantation in children. General study results and limits: Reportedly, alpha-beta T cells present about two months post-transplant originated from several hundred expanded clones of graft origin.

Germline V gene lookup returns CDR1 SGHDT and CDR2 YYEEEE. There are 16 residues in the CDR3. After removal of 4 bases from V and 5 bases from J, the junction contained 11 bases not matched to a gene. As regards this clonotype: Its antigen remains unidentified.

The TCRbeta library incorporated unique molecular identifiers. TCRdb re-called the PCR reads with MiXCR, one entry per CDR3 protein. The table has a few hundred thousand distinct CDR3 sequences, 25% to 30% seen once. This chain joins TRBV5-6 and TRBJ2-1; 8 bases are a match to TRBD2. Specimen: PBMCs, collected before TCRalphabeta/CD19-depleted stem cell transplant. The TCR was taken from a boy under three years old with Wiskott-Aldrich syndrome, due to receive a stem cell transplant. The CDR3 sequence: CASSQNMASGHNEQFF. CDR3 nucleotide sequence: TGTGCCAGCAGCCAGAATATGGCTAGCGGGCACAATGAGCAGTTCTTC.